The 20 T cell receptor beta chains presented below share a single source sample, sequenced in a study of shared clonotypes between healthy human individuals. Clones were read by immunoSEQ multiplex PCR, and TCRdb kept only the in-frame ones, dropping some. Here the sample spans roughly 2,500,000 clones, over 85% being singletons. The sample taken for sequencing was naive CD4+ T cells from PBMCs. Stated subset: CD45RA+ positively selected. These receptors were collected from a man between 18 and 35 years old in good health. Some clones in this sample may be carry-over from other donors' samples.

The chain employs TRBV7-9 and TRBJ2-2; 9 nucleotides line up with TRBD2. There are 17 residues in the CDR3. The germline gives CDR1 SEHNR, CDR2 FQNEAQ (reference sequence). Trimming took 1 base from V and 6 from J; bases not matched to a gene: 9. The CDR3 DNA sequence: TGTGCCAGCAGCTTAGGTTATTCTAGCGGGATTGCCGGGGAGCTGTTTTTT. Protein sequence: CASSLGYSSGIAGELFF.

The gene calls are TRBV27 and TRBJ2-1; the match to TRBD2 covers 12 bases. The CDR3 has 18 residues. V dropped 4 bases and J dropped 5; count of bases not matched to a gene: 12. CDR1 is MNHEY, CDR2 SMNVEV, per germline (reference sequence). This CDR3 is CASSSALAGGPWDNEQFF. In DNA form, the CDR3 reads TGTGCCAGCAGTTCCGCCCTAGCGGGAGGGCCTTGGGACAATGAGCAGTTCTTC.

The chain is built from TRBV25-1 and TRBJ1-5; maybe TRBD1 (6 bases). The CDR3 runs 18 residues. The V gene's germline CDR1 is MGHDK and CDR2 SYGVNS. The germline V and J ends were trimmed by 5 bases and 0 bases, with 20 bases remaining between them. The CDR3 reads CASSSPGHRINSNQPQHF. In DNA form, the CDR3 reads TGTGCCAGCAGTTCTCCGGGACATCGAATTAATAGCAATCAGCCCCAGCATTTT.

The rearrangement uses TRBV28 and TRBJ1-1; D might be TRBD1 (5 bases). V gave up 4 bases and J gave up 8 bases, with 14 bases separating them. This CDR3 has 13 residues. Germline lookup yields CDR1 MDHEN and CDR2 SYDVKM. CDR3 DNA: TGTGCCAGCAGTTACCCGGGACCCCTCGAAGCTTTCTTT. Its translation: CASSYPGPLEAFF.

The V call is TRBV2, the J call TRBJ1-5; a possible D gene is TRBD1 (6 bases). Germline lookup yields CDR1 SNHLY and CDR2 FYNNEI. V gave up 4 bases and J gave up 4 bases, with 20 bases separating them. This CDR3 has 17 residues. The CDR3 loop is CASSGGQAILWNQPQHF. CDR3 coding DNA: TGTGCCAGCAGTGGGGGGCAGGCGATCCTTTGGAATCAGCCCCAGCATTTT.

This chain links TRBV27 with TRBJ2-7; no firm D call. The CDR3 loop spans 13 amino acids. Trimming shortened V by 6 bases and J by 1 base, and 10 bases separated the two germline ends. Per the germline V gene, CDR1 is MNHEY and CDR2 is SMNVEV (reference sequence). CDR3 region: CASSPRKSYEQYF. CDR3 nucleotides: TGTGCCAGCAGCCCTCGTAAGTCCTACGAGCAGTACTTC.

The genes are TRBV28 and TRBJ2-7; 9 positions agree with TRBD1. J gave up 2 bases and V 7 bases, and 9 bases lay outside the gene matches. The germline V gene has CDR1 MDHEN and CDR2 SYDVKM. This CDR3 spans 15 amino acids. The DNA for the CDR3 is TGTGCCAGCATCCCGGGGGACAGGGCAACCTACGAGCAGTACTTC. It yields the protein CASIPGDRATYEQYF. Filled out from reference TRBV28 and TRBJ2-7, the complete variable domain reads DVKVTQSSRYLVKRTGEKVFLECVQDMDHENMFWYRQDPGLGLRLIYFSYDVKMKEKGDIPEGYSVSREKKERFSLILESASTNQTSMYLCASIPGDRATYEQYFGPGTRLTVT.

The chain is built from TRBV9 and TRBJ1-5; tentatively, D is TRBD1 (5 bases). In germline, CDR1 is SGDLS, CDR2 YYNGEE. V was shortened by 1 base and J by 6 bases, with 8 bases between the two germline ends. This CDR3 is 13 amino acids long. The CDR3 nucleotides are TGTGCCAGCAGCGTATCAGGGTTTCAGCCCCAGCATTTT. This codes for CASSVSGFQPQHF.

The chain has TRBV7-9 and TRBJ2-7; the D gene is possibly TRBD2 (5 bases). Germline values: CDR1 SEHNR, CDR2 FQNEAQ (reference sequence). The CDR3 is 16 residues long. The V and J ends lost 5 bases and 2 bases respectively, with 19 bases between them. The CDR3 DNA reads as TGTGCCAGCAGCGCCAACACTTGGACTTTTACCTACGAGCAGTACTTC. Protein sequence: CASSANTWTFTYEQYF.

This clone was seen just once. The rearrangement links TRBV28 to TRBJ2-2, with TRBD1 as a possible D gene (5 bases). V lost 5 bases to trimming and J lost 6 bases, with 10 bases between them. The germline V gene has CDR1 MDHEN and CDR2 SYDVKM. The CDR3 is made up of 13 amino acids. The DNA of the CDR3 is TGTGCCAGCAGTCTGACAGTTCCCGGGGAGCTGTTTTTT. Translating it yields CASSLTVPGELFF.

The rearrangement links TRBV4-3 to TRBJ2-1; 8 bases match TRBD2. Germline loops: CDR1 LGHNA, CDR2 YSLEER. The CDR3 has 16 amino acids. V lost 3 bases to trimming and J lost 9 bases; unmatched junction nucleotides: 13. CDR3 in amino acids: CASSQRTGGRPGEQFF. The CDR3 DNA follows: TGCGCCAGCAGCCAGCGGACGGGCGGGAGGCCCGGTGAGCAGTTCTTC.

The CDR3 coding sequence is TGTGCCAGCAGCTTGTACGCCACCGGGAACACTGAAGCTTTCTTT. Translating gives CASSLYATGNTEAFF. This chain connects TRBV5-5 to TRBJ1-1; D is ambiguous. Germline V gives CDR1 SGHKS, CDR2 YYEKEE (reference sequence). This CDR3 region has 15 residues. V was clipped by 1 base and J by 1 base, with 11 bases between them.

The chain carries TRBV7-6 and TRBJ1-3; D call uncertain. The germline CDR1 and CDR2 sequences are SGHVS and FNYEAQ. V shed 5 bases and J shed 0 bases, with 8 bases lying between them. The CDR3 length is 14 residues. CDR3 in amino acids: CASSPTSSGNTIYF. CDR3 DNA: TGTGCCAGCAGCCCAACGAGCTCTGGAAACACCATATATTTT.

V gene TRBV6-1 combines with J gene TRBJ2-5, with 10 bases that match TRBD1. The J call may be wrong; the DNA end is better matched by TRBJ2-7. Germline V CDR1 and CDR2: MNHNS, SASEGT. This CDR3 has 15 residues. For the CDR3, the DNA is TGTGCCAGCAGTGACCCGGGACAGGGGTACTACGAGCAGTACTTC. Its translation: CASSDPGQGYYEQYF.

V and J are TRBV7-2 and TRBJ2-7; possible D gene TRBD2, 5 bases. CDR1 is SGHTA, CDR2 FQGNSA, per germline. The V and J ends lost 3 bases and 2 bases respectively, with 11 bases between them. The CDR3 has 14 residues. In DNA, the CDR3 is TGTGCCAGCAGCTTTACTAGATATACCTACGAGCAGTACTTC. As protein: CASSFTRYTYEQYF.

The gene calls are TRBV7-9 and TRBJ2-5; the D is unclear. The CDR3 extends over 12 amino acids. Germline lookup yields CDR1 SEHNR and CDR2 FQNEAQ (reference sequence). V dropped 3 bases and J dropped 2 bases, with 4 bases sitting between them. CDR3 region: CASSLIQETQYF. The CDR3 region has the DNA TGTGCCAGCAGCTTGATACAAGAGACCCAGTACTTC.

J is TRBJ2-5 and V is TRBV28; 8 bases fit TRBD2. TRBJ2-7 matches the DNA end more closely, so the J call is doubtful. This CDR3 comprises 14 residues. Per the germline V gene, CDR1 is MDHEN and CDR2 is SYDVKM. Here the CDR3 DNA reads TGTGCCAGCAGTAAACTAGCGGATACCTACGAGCAGTACTTC. It encodes CASSKLADTYEQYF.

Points on this clone: Other DNA sequences in this sample translate to the same CDR3. The J gene is TRBJ1-5, the V gene TRBV30, with D uncertain. There are 12 residues in the CDR3. V lost 0 bases, J lost 6 bases, and 6 bases lay in between. Looked up from germline, CDR1 is GTSNPN and CDR2 is SVGIG (reference sequence). CDR3 DNA sequence: TGTGCCTGGAGTGTACCCGGTCAGCCCCAGCATTTT. Protein: CAWSVPGQPQHF.

The V gene is TRBV7-9, the J gene TRBJ2-5; possibly TRBD2 for D (6 bases). Germline CDR1 and CDR2: SEHNR and FQNEAQ (reference sequence). V was trimmed by 5 bases and J by 2 bases, leaving 18 bases between them. The CDR3 consists of 16 residues. CDR3: CASSPGTLVTQETQYF. In nucleotides, the CDR3 is TGTGCCAGCAGCCCCGGGACTCTAGTTACTCAAGAGACCCAGTACTTC.

With respect to this clone: The germline gene is not matched at one end of the junction; a read error may be the cause. The V and J genes are TRBV18 and TRBJ2-7; a possible D gene is TRBD1 (6 bases). This CDR3 contains 13 residues. Germline V CDR1 and CDR2: KGHSH, LQKENI. The CDR3 DNA sequence: TGTGCCAGCTCACCTCGGACAGACGATACATTATCCTTC. Translation: CASSPRTDDTLSF.